This T cell receptor (beta chain) was found in a study of T-cell reconstitution after alpha-beta-depleted transplantation in children (dated by TCRdb to 2016 to 2018). Regarding the study in general: Using TCR repertoire profiling, the study quantitatively followed how T-cell immune reconstitution unfolded in children after TCRalphabeta/CD19-depleted allogeneic hematopoietic cell transplantation. On the study overall, not on this receptor specifically: The apparently early alphabetaT-cell count recovery about two months after transplant was reportedly dependent on only several hundred rapidly expanded clones derived from non-depleted graft cells. Over the following months the frequencies of hyperexpanded clones went down, and after one year T-cell counts and TCRbeta diversity were mostly credited to newly produced T cells. The high TCRbeta diversity at day 60 in some patients was ascribed to recipient T cells and intrathymic progenitors that had survived conditioning.

Germline trimming: 5 bases from V, 6 bases from J; junction bases outside gene matches: 10. The CDR3 sequence holds 15 residues, the cysteine and phenylalanine included. The kept DNA is CDR3 alone, 45 bases in frame from the first base. For CDR1 and CDR2, the germline V gene lists MDHEN and SYDVKM. The sample's treatment or condition label is to be understood as: allogeneic hematopoietic cell transplantation with graft depleted of TCRalphabeta T cells and CD19 B cells. The children who served as transplant recipients had been given grafts of TCRalphabeta/CD19-depleted allogeneic hematopoietic cells. The method behind the library was PCR. The run used an Illumina HiSeq 2500. TCR library preparation used molecular barcoding, with unique molecular identifiers applied to normalize quantification of the TCRbeta repertoire. TCRdb redid the processing of the public reads, applying fastp at Q25 and MiXCR, and retained in-frame beta chains. Each CDR3 protein gets just one entry, which takes the most common genes and DNA from the rows behind it. This sample comprises approximately 520,000 distinct CDR3 sequences, 10% to 12% of them detected only once. The ten largest clones add up to about 14% of the sample.

The table lists this clonotype with a few counts. Its antigen target is currently unknown. Base qualities are not recorded, but no much larger clone differs from it by a single base. The material was PBMCs, mostly from graft donor cells, obtained 180 days after TCRalphabeta/CD19-depleted stem cell transplant. The receptor chain draws on TRBV28 and TRBJ2-7, and TRBD1 aligns with 10 junction nucleotides. This clonotype originated in a female patient between 2 and 15 years old who had a stem cell transplant for aplastic anemia, so the T cells may come from the graft donor. The CDR3 amino acid sequence is: CASSETGTGAFEQYF. The DNA sequence is as follows: TGTGCCAGCAGTGAAACCGGGACAGGGGCTTTCGAGCAGTACTTC.